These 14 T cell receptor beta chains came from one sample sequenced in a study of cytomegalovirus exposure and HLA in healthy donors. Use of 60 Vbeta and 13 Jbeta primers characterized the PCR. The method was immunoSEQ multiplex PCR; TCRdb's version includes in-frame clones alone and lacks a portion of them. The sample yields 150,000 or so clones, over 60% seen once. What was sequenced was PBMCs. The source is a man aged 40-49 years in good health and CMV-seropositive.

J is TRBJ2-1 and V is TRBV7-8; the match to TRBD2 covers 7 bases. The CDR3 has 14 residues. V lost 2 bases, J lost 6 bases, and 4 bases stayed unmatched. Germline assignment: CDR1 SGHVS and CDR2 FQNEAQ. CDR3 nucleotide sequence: TGTGCCAGCAGCTTACTAGCGGCCCTCAATGAGCAGTTCTTC. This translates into CASSLLAALNEQFF.

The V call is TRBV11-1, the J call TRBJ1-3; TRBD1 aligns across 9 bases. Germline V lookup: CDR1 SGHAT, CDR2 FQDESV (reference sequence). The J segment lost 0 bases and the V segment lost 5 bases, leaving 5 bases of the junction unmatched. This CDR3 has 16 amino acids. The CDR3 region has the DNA TGTGCCAGCAGCGGACAGGGGCAAATCTCTGGAAACACCATATATTTT. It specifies CASSGQGQISGNTIYF. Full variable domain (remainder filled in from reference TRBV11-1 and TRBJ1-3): EAEVAQSPRYKITEKSQAVAFWCDPISGHATLYWYRQILGQGPELLVQFQDESVVDDSQLPKDRFSAERLKGVDSTLKIQPAELGDSAMYLCASSGQGQISGNTIYFGEGSWLTVV.

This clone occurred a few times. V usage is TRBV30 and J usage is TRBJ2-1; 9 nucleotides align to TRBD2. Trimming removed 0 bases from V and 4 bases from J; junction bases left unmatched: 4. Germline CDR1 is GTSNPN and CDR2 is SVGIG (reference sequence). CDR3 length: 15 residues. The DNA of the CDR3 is TGTGCCTGGAGTGTAGCCCTAGCGGGATACAATGAGCAGTTCTTC. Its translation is CAWSVALAGYNEQFF.

CDR3 sequence reads: CASSLVAGVSNEQFF. DNA of the CDR3: TGTGCCAGCAGCTTAGTAGCGGGAGTTAGCAATGAGCAGTTCTTC. This sequence joins TRBV7-2 and TRBJ2-1; 9 nucleotides match TRBD2. Trimming cost V 1 base and J 6 bases; bases outside gene matches: 4. This CDR3 has 15 amino acids. Germline V gene lookup returns CDR1 SGHTA and CDR2 FQGNSA.

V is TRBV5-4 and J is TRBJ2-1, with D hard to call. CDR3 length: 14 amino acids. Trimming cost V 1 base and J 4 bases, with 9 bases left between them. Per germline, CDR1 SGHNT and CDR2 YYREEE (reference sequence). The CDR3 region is CASSLPTKYNEQFF. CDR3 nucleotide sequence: TGTGCCAGCAGCTTGCCCACTAAATACAATGAGCAGTTCTTC.

Here the CDR3 reads CASRGTGGEKLFF. The DNA for the CDR3 is TGTGCCAGCAGAGGGACAGGGGGTGAAAAACTGTTTTTT. This chain uses TRBV2 with TRBJ1-4, with 11 bases identical to TRBD1. The CDR3 totals 13 residues. V trimming: 6 bases; J trimming: 7 bases; junction bases outside the gene matches: 1. Germline values: CDR1 SNHLY, CDR2 FYNNEI.

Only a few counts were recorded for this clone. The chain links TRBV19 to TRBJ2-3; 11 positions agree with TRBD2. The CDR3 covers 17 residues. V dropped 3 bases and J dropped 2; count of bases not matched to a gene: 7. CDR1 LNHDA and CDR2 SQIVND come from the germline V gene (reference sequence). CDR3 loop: CASSMGPSGRPTDTQYF. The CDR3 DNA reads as TGTGCCAGTAGTATGGGGCCTAGCGGGAGGCCCACAGATACGCAGTATTTT.

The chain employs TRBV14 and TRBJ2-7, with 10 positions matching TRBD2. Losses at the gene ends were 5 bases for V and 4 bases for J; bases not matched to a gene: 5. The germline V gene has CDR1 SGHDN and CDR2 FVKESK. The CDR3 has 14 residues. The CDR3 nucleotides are TGTGCCAGCAGCGCGTCTAGCGGGAGTTACGAGCAGTACTTC. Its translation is CASSASSGSYEQYF.

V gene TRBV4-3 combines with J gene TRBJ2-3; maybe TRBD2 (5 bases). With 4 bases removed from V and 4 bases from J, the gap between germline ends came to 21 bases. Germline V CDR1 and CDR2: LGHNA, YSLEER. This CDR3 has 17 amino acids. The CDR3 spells CASSPSSAGATSDTQYF. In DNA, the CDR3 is TGCGCCAGCAGCCCCAGTTCTGCGGGCGCTACTTCAGATACGCAGTATTTT.

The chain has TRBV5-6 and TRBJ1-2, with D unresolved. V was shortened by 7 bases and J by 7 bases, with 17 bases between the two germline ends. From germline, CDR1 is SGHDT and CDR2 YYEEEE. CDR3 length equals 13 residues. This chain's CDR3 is CASSPFVGVGYTF. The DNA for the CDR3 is TGTGCCAGCTCCCCCTTTGTGGGAGTTGGCTACACCTTC.

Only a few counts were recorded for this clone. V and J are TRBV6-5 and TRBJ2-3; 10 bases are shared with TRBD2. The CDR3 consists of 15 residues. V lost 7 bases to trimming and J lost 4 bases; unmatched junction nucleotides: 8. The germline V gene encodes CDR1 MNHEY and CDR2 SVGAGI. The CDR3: CASTLLAGASDTQYF. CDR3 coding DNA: TGTGCCAGCACCCTCCTAGCGGGAGCCTCAGATACGCAGTATTTT.

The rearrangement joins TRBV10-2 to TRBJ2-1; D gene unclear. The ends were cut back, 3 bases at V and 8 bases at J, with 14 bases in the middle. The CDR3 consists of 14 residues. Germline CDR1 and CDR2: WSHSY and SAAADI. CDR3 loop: CASSDHYFEDEQFF. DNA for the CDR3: TGCGCCAGCAGTGATCACTATTTTGAGGATGAGCAGTTCTTC.

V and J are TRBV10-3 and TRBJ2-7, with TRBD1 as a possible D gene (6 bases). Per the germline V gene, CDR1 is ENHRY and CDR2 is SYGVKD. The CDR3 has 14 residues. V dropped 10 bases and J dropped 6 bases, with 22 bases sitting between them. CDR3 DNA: TGTGCCACATCCTGGGGGCAGGGAACGGGCGAGCAGTACTTC. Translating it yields CATSWGQGTGEQYF.

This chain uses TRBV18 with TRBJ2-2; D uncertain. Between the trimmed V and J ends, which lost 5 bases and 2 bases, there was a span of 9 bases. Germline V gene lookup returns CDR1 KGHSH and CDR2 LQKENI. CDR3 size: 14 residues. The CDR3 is CASSGQTNTGELFF. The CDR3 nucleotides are TGTGCCAGCTCAGGGCAGACCAACACCGGGGAGCTGTTTTTT.